Following are 8 T cell receptor beta chains from one sample sequenced in a study of blood T cell repertoires in COVID-19. Using immunoSEQ multiplex PCR, the repertoire was profiled, and TCRdb retains in-frame clones only, with some absent. The profile shows a few hundred thousand clones, around 81% of them singletons. The sample taken for sequencing was peripheral blood. The receptors stem from a woman aged 25 to 39 who had recovered from COVID-19.

This chain links TRBV28 with TRBJ1-2; TRBD1 agrees at 7 bases. With V trimmed by 6 bases and J by 4 bases, 8 bases remained unmatched. The CDR3 has 14 residues. CDR1 MDHEN and CDR2 SYDVKM come from the germline V gene. The CDR3 loop is CASSQSDRAYGYTF. The DNA of the CDR3 is TGTGCCAGCAGCCAGAGCGACAGGGCCTATGGCTACACCTTC.

The chain joins TRBV28 to TRBJ2-7; 11 bases are a match to TRBD1. Germline V gene sequence: CDR1 MDHEN, CDR2 SYDVKM. After removal of 5 bases from V and 7 bases from J, the junction contained 10 bases not matched to a gene. CDR3 length: 15 amino acids. CDR3 in amino acids: CASSTAGQGAGEQYF. The CDR3 DNA is TGTGCCAGCAGTACCGCTGGACAGGGGGCAGGGGAGCAGTACTTC. Full variable domain (rest looked up from reference TRBV28 and TRBJ2-7): DVKVTQSSRYLVKRTGEKVFLECVQDMDHENMFWYRQDPGLGLRLIYFSYDVKMKEKGDIPEGYSVSREKKERFSLILESASTNQTSMYLCASSTAGQGAGEQYFGPGTRLTVT.

The J gene is TRBJ2-7, the V gene TRBV3-1 (or the pseudogene TRBV3-2), with 10 bases matching TRBD1. This CDR3 has 14 residues. Germline V gene sequence: CDR1 LGHDT, CDR2 YNNKEL (reference sequence). V was pared by 1 base and J by 4 bases, with 1 base of the junction left unmatched. CDR3 sequence: CASSQGTGGYEQYF. DNA of the CDR3: TGTGCCAGCAGCCAAGGGACAGGGGGGTACGAGCAGTACTTC.

This chain links TRBV7-9 with TRBJ2-5; 7 bases map to TRBD2. The junction had 5 bases not matched to a gene; V was cut back by 2 bases and J by 2 bases. In germline, CDR1 is SEHNR, CDR2 FQNEAQ (reference sequence). The CDR3 totals 15 residues. The CDR3 coding sequence is TGTGCCAGCAGCTTAACGGGGGGTTTGCAAGAGACCCAGTACTTC. Translating gives CASSLTGGLQETQYF. Full variable domain (remainder filled in from reference TRBV7-9 and TRBJ2-5): DTGVSQNPRHKITKRGQNVTFRCDPISEHNRLYWYRQTLGQGPEFLTYFQNEAQLEKSRLLSDRFSAERPKGSFSTLEIQRTEQGDSAMYLCASSLTGGLQETQYFGPGTRLLVL.

V and J are TRBV5-4 and TRBJ2-5; 11 nucleotides match TRBD2. Germline assignment: CDR1 SGHNT and CDR2 YYREEE (reference sequence). The CDR3 extends over 15 amino acids. After removal of 0 bases from V and 2 bases from J, the junction contained 0 bases not matched to a gene. The chain's CDR3 is CASSLGLAGQETQYF. The CDR3 DNA reads as TGTGCCAGCAGCTTGGGACTAGCGGGGCAAGAGACCCAGTACTTC.

This rearrangement joins TRBV25-1 to TRBJ1-5, with TRBD1 as a possible D gene (6 bases). The CDR3 has 13 amino acids. CDR1 and CDR2 from the germline V gene are MGHDK and SYGVNS. The ends were cut back, 8 bases at V and 2 bases at J, with 10 bases in the middle. The CDR3 protein is CASGEGGNQPQHF. The CDR3 coding sequence is TGTGCCAGCGGAGAGGGGGGCAATCAGCCCCAGCATTTT.

This clone was counted ten times or more. CDR3 region: CASSERQGDTGELFF. The CDR3 nucleotides are TGTGCCAGCTCCGAGCGGCAGGGGGACACCGGGGAGCTGTTTTTT. The chain links TRBV18 to TRBJ2-2, with TRBD1 matching over 7 bases. Unmatched junction bases numbered 7, after V lost 6 bases and J lost 3 bases. The CDR3 totals 15 residues. CDR1 and CDR2 (germline): KGHSH, LQKENI.

The rearrangement links TRBV27 to TRBJ2-1; 11 bases agree with TRBD2. Germline lookup yields CDR1 MNHEY and CDR2 SMNVEV (reference sequence). The CDR3 totals 14 residues. The trim removed 5 bases at V and 13 bases at J, leaving 10 bases unmatched. The chain's CDR3 is CASSPWVAGGQQFF. The CDR3 DNA reads as TGTGCCAGCAGTCCCTGGGTAGCGGGAGGGCAACAGTTCTTC.